The 9 T cell receptor beta chains given below trace back to one sample, sequenced in a study of blood T cell repertoires in COVID-19. Assay: immunoSEQ multiplex PCR; the TCRdb copy retains only in-frame clones and omits some. Here the sample spans approximately 250,000 clones, around 83% being singletons. Specimen: peripheral blood. The receptors derive from a woman between 50 and 59 years old with acute or convalescent COVID-19.

This sequence joins TRBV3-1 (or the pseudogene TRBV3-2) and TRBJ1-1; the D gene is possibly TRBD1 (6 bases). The CDR3 has 13 amino acids. Trimming took off 0 bases at V and 8 bases at J, with 10 bases between the two ends. CDR1 is LGHDT, CDR2 YNNKEL, per germline (reference sequence). CDR3 residues: CASSQDVRGEAFF. CDR3 DNA sequence: TGTGCCAGCAGCCAAGATGTCAGGGGCGAAGCTTTCTTT.

CDR3 nucleotide sequence: TGCGCCAGCAGCCCCCCGGGAGCGGGAAAACAAGAGACCCAGTACTTC. This codes for CASSPPGAGKQETQYF. This chain joins TRBV5-1 and TRBJ2-5; 7 bases map to TRBD2. Trimming took 4 bases from V and 2 from J; bases not matched to a gene: 11. The CDR3 spans 16 residues. Per the germline V gene, CDR1 is SGHRS and CDR2 is YFSETQ.

This clone appeared once. This chain joins TRBV6-6 and TRBJ2-5, with D perhaps TRBD1 (6 bases). This CDR3 contains 16 residues. In germline, CDR1 is MNHNY, CDR2 SVGAGI (reference sequence). Trimming removed 0 bases at V and 4 bases at J, with 15 bases between. This chain's CDR3 is CASSYSSQGIGETQYF. CDR3 in DNA: TGTGCCAGCAGTTACTCGAGTCAGGGGATCGGAGAGACCCAGTACTTC.

The chain is built from TRBV2 and TRBJ2-7; weak D call: TRBD2 (7 bases). V was clipped by 8 bases and J by 3 bases, with 17 bases between them. The CDR3 extends over 14 amino acids. Germline values: CDR1 SNHLY, CDR2 FYNNEI. CDR3 sequence (DNA): TGTGCCAGCTTGCTGGGGGCTAGCGGCTACGAGCAGTACTTC. Amino acids: CASLLGASGYEQYF.

The chain carries TRBV3-1 (or the pseudogene TRBV3-2) and TRBJ2-2; TRBD1 matches at 9 bases. The junction had 4 bases not matched to a gene; V was cut back by 3 bases and J by 5 bases. Germline V gene sequence: CDR1 LGHDT, CDR2 YNNKEL (reference sequence). The CDR3 extends over 15 amino acids. The DNA for the CDR3 is TGTGCCAGCAGCCATGGACAGGGGAGAACCGGGGAGCTGTTTTTT. This codes for CASSHGQGRTGELFF.

The rearrangement uses TRBV7-2 and TRBJ2-3; 15 nucleotides match TRBD2. The CDR3 consists of 19 residues. Losses at the gene ends were 6 bases for V and 0 bases for J; bases not matched to a gene: 10. In germline, CDR1 is SGHTA, CDR2 FQGNSA. The CDR3: CASSGLAGGPPLSTDTQYF. In DNA, the CDR3 is TGTGCCAGCAGTGGACTAGCGGGGGGGCCCCCTCTTAGCACAGATACGCAGTATTTT. Supplemented by reference TRBV7-2 and TRBJ2-3, the full variable domain reads GAGVSQSPSNKVTEKGKDVELRCDPISGHTALYWYRQSLGQGLEFLIYFQGNSAPDKSGLPSDRFSAERTGGSVSTLTIQRTQQEDSAVYLCASSGLAGGPPLSTDTQYFGPGTRLTVL.

The chain couples TRBV10-3 to TRBJ2-5, with D possibly being TRBD2 (5 bases). Per the germline V gene, CDR1 is ENHRY and CDR2 is SYGVKD. V shed 3 bases and J shed 5 bases, with 10 bases lying between them. The CDR3 has 13 amino acids. The CDR3 DNA sequence: TGTGCCATCAGTGACGGACTTCTGGAGACCCAGTACTTC. This encodes CAISDGLLETQYF.

The chain uses TRBV6-5 and TRBJ2-5, with TRBD1 matching 9 bases. V shed 5 bases, J shed 3 bases, and the junction held 4 bases outside the gene matches. The CDR3 totals 14 residues. Germline-derived CDR1 and CDR2 are MNHEY and SVGAGI. The CDR3 loop reads CASSKRTGEETQYF. As DNA, the CDR3 is TGTGCCAGCAGTAAGAGGACAGGGGAAGAGACCCAGTACTTC.

J is TRBJ2-3 and V is TRBV28; 9 positions match TRBD1. This CDR3 has 18 residues. Losses at the gene ends were 4 bases for V and 9 bases for J; bases not matched to a gene: 20. The germline gives CDR1 MDHEN, CDR2 SYDVKM. CDR3 in DNA: TGTGCCAGCAGTTCCCGGGGCCGGGACAGGGATAAGATACGGACGCAGTATTTT. It translates to CASSSRGRDRDKIRTQYF.